The present entry profiles one TCR beta chain with its context. Its antigen is still unknown. The source of the sample is a study of cytomegalovirus exposure and HLA in healthy donors. Study overall: It was reported in a later analysis that the same platform had been used for the 120 or so validation repertoires as for the 550 to 700 first-cohort repertoires.

Notes on the study in general: One later analysis, an examination of the roughly 130 validation repertoires, found that first-cohort TCR clusters tended to co-occur in them. Investigators reported more than 150 TCR beta chains as tied to cytomegalovirus.

J lost 4 bases, V lost 9 bases, and 4 bases had no gene match. Looked up from germline, CDR1 is SEHNR and CDR2 is FQNEAQ (reference sequence). This CDR3 contains 12 residues. This table comes from immunoSEQ multiplex PCR, and its TCRdb copy is limited to in-frame clones, with some not included. Of 300,000 to 400,000 clones listed, 70% to 90% were seen once; the top ten hold about 0.96%. This rearrangement joins TRBV7-9 to TRBJ2-5, with 8 bases matching TRBD1. The sequenced material came from PBMCs. The sequence was obtained from a man younger than 40 in good health and CMV-seronegative. The CDR3 coding sequence is TGTGCCAGTAGCGACAGGGGAGAGACCCAGTACTTC. This encodes CASSDRGETQYF. The whole variable domain, remainder taken from reference TRBV7-9 and TRBJ2-5, is DTGVSQNPRHKITKRGQNVTFRCDPISEHNRLYWYRQTLGQGPEFLTYFQNEAQLEKSRLLSDRFSAERPKGSFSTLEIQRTEQGDSAMYLCASSDRGETQYFGPGTRLLVL.